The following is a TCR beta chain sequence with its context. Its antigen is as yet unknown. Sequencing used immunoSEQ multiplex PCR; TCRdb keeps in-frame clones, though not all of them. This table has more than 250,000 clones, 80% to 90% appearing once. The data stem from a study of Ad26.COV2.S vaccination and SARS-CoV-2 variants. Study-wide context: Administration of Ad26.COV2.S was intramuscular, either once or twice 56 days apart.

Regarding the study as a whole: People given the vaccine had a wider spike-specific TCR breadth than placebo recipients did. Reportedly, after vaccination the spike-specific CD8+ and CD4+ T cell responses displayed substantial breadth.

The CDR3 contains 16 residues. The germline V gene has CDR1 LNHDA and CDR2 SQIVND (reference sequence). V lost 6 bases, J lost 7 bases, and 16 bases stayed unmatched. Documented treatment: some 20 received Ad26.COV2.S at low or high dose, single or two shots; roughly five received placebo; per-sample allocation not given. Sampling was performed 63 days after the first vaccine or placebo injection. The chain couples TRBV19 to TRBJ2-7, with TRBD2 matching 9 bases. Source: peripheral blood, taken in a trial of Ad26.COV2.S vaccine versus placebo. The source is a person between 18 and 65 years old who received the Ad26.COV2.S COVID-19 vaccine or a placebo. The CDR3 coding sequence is TGTGCCAGTAGAACCCTACGGGCGGGAGGGGCGAGTGAGCAGTACTTC. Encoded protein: CASRTLRAGGASEQYF.